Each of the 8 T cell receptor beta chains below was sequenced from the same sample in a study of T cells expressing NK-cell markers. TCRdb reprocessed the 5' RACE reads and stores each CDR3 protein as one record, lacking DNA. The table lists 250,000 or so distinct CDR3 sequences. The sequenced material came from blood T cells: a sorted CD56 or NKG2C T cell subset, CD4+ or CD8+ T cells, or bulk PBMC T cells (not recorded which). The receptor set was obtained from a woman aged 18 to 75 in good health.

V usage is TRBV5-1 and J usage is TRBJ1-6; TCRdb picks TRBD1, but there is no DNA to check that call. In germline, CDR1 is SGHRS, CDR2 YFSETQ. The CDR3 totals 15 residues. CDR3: CASSLRQGRHSPLHF.

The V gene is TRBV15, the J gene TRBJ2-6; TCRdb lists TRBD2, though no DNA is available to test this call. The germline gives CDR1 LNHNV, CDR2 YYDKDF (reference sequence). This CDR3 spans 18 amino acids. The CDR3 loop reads CATAWRYPPPSGANVLTF.

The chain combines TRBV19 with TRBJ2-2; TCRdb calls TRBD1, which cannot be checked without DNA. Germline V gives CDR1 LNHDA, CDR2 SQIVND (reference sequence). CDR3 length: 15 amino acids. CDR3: CASSIPAGETGELFF.

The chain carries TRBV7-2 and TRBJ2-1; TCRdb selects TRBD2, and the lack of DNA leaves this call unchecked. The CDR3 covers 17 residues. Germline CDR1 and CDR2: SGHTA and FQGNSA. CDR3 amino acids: CASSRLKGGKAYNEQFF.

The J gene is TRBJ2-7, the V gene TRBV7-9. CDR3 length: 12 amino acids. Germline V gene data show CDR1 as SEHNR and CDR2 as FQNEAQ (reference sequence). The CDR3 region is CASSVGPYEQYF.

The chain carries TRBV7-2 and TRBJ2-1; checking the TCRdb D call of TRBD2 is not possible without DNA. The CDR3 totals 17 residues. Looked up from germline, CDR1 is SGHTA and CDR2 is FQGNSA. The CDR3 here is CASSLAATRAAYNEQFF.

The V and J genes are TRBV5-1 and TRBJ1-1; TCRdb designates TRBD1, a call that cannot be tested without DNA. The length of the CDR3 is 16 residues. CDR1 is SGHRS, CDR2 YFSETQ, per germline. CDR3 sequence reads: CASSPTTGAMNTEAFF.

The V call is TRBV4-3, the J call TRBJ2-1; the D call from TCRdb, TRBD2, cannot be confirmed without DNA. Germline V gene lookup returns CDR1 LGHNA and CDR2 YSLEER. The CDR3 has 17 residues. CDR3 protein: CASSQGSRPDSYNEQFF.